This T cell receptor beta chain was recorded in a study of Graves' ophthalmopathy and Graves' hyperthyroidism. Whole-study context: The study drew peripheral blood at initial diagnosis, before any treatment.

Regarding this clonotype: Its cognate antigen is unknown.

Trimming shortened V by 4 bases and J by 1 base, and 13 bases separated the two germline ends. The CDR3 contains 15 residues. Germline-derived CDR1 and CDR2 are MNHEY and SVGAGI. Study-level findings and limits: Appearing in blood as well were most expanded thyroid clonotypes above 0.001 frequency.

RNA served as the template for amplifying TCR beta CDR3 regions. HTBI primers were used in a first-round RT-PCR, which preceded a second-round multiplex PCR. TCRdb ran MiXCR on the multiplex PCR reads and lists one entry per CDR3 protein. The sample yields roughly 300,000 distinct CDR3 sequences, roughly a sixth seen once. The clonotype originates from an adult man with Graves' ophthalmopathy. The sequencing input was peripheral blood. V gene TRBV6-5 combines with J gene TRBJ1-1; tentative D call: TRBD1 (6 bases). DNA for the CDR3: TGTGCCAGCAGTTTTGCGGGGGGCACGAACACTGAAGCTTTCTTT. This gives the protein CASSFAGGTNTEAFF.